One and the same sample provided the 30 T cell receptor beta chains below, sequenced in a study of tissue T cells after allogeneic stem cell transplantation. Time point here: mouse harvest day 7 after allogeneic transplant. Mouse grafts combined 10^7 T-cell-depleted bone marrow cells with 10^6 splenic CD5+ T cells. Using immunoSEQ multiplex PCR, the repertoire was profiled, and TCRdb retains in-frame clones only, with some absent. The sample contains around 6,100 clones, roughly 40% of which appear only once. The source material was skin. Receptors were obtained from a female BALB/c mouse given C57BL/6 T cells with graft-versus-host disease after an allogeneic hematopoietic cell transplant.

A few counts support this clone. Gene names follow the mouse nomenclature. The CDR3 protein is CASSPGTEFSDYTF. CDR3 DNA, as far as it was read: TGTGCCAGCAGCCCTGGGACAGAATTCTCCGACTACACC. J is TRBJ1-2 and V is TRBV5, with TRBD1 identical over 7 bases. The read comes to an end 1 residue before the CDR3 does, leaving the germline J gene to fill in the end. The CDR3 sequence is 14 residues long. The germline V gene has CDR1 LGHNA and CDR2 YNLKQL (reference sequence). Trimming cost V 4 bases and J 4 bases; bases outside gene matches: 6.

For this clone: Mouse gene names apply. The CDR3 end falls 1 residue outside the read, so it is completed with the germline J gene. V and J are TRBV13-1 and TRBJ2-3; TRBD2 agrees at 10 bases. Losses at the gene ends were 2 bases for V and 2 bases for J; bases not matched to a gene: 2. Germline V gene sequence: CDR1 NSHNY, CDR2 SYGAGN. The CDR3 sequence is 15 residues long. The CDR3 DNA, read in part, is TGTGCCAGCAGTGAGACTGGGGGGCTTGCAGAAACGCTGTAT. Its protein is CASSETGGLAETLY. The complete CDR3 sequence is CASSETGGLAETLYF.

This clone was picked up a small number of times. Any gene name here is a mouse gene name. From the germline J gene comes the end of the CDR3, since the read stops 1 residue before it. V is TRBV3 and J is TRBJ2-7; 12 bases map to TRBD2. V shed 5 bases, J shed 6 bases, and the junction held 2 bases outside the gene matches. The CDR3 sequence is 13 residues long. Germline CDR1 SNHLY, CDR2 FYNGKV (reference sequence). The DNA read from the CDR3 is TGTGCCAGCAGCCCGGACTGGGGGGGTGAACAGTAC. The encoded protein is CASSPDWGGEQY. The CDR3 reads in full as CASSPDWGGEQYF.

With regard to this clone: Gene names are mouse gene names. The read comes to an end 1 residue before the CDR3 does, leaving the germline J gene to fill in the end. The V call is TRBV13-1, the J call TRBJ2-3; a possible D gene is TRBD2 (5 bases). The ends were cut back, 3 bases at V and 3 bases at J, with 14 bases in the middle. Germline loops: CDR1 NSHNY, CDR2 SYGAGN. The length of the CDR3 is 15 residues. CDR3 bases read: TGTGCCAGCAGTGCCGGGCCAGCTGGGGCAGAAACGCTGTAT. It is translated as CASSAGPAGAETLY. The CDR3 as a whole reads CASSAGPAGAETLYF.

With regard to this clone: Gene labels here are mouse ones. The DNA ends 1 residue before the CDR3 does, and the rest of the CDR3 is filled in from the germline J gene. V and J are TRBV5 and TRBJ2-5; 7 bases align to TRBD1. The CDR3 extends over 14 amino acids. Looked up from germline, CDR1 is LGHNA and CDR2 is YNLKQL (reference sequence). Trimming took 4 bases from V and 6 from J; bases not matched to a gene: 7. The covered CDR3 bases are TGTGCCAGCAGCCGGGACAGAAGGGGGGACACCCAGTAC. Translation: CASSRDRRGDTQY. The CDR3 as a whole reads CASSRDRRGDTQYF.

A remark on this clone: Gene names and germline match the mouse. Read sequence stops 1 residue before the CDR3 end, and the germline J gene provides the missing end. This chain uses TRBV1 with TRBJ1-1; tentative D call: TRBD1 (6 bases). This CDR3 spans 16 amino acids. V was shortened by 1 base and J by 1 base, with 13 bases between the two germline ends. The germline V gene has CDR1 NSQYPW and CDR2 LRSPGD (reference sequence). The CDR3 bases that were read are TGCACCTGCAGTGCAGGTGGGGGCTTGGGAAACACAGAAGTCTTC. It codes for CTCSAGGGLGNTEVF. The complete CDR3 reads CTCSAGGGLGNTEVFF.

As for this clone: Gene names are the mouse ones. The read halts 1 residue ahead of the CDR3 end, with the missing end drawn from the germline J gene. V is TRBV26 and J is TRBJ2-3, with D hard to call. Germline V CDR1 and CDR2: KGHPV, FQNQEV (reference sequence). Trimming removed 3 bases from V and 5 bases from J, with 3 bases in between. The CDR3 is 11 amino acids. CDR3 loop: CASSLEETLYF. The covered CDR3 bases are TGTGCCAGCAGTCTCGAAGAAACGCTGTAT.

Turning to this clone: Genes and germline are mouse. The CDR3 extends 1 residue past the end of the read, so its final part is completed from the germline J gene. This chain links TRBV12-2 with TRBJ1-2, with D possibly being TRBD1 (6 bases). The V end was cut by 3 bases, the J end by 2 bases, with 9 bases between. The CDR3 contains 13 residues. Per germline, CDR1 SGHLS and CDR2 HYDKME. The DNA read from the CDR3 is TGTGCCAGCTCTTTTACAGGGAACTCCGACTACACC. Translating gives CASSFTGNSDYT. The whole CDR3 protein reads CASSFTGNSDYTF.

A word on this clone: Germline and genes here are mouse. Incomplete CDR3 DNA: TGTGCCAGCAGTCGTCCGAGTCAAAACACCTTGTAC. Its protein product is CASSRPSQNTLY. The entire CDR3 is CASSRPSQNTLYF. The chain joins TRBV26 to TRBJ2-4; D is unclear. The CDR3 end falls 1 residue outside the read, so it is completed with the germline J gene. CDR3 size: 13 residues. Trimming cost V 4 bases and J 0 bases, with 5 bases left between them. In germline, CDR1 is KGHPV, CDR2 FQNQEV (reference sequence).

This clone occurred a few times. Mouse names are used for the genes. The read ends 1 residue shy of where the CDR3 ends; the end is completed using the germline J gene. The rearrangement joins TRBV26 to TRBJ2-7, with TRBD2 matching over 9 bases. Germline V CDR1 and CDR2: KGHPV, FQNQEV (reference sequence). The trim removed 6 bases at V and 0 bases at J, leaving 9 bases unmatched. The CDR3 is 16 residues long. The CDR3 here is CASRPYWGASSYEQYF. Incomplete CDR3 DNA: TGTGCCAGCAGGCCCTACTGGGGGGCGAGCTCCTATGAACAGTAC.

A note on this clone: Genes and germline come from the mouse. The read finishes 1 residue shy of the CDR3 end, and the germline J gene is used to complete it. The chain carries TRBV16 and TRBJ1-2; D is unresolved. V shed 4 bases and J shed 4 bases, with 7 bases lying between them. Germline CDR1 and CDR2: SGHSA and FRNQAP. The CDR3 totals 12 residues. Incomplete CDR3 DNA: TGTGCAAGCAGCTCCGGTCCCTCCGACTACACC. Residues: CASSSGPSDYT. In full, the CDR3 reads CASSSGPSDYTF.

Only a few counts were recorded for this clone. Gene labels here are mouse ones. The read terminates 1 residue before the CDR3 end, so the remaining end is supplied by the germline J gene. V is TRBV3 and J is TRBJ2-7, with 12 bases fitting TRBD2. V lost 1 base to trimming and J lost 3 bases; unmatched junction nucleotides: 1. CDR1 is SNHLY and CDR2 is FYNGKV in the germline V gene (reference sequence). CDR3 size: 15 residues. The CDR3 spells CASSLVGLGGYEQYF. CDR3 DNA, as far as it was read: TGTGCCAGCAGCTTAGTGGGACTGGGGGGCTATGAACAGTAC.

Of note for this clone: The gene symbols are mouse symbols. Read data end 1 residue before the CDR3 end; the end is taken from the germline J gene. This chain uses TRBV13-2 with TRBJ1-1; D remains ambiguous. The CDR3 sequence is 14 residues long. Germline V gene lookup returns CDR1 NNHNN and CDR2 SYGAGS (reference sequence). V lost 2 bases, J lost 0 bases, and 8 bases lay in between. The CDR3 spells CASGEQFANTEVFF. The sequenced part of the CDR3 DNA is TGTGCCAGCGGTGAACAGTTTGCAAACACAGAAGTCTTC.

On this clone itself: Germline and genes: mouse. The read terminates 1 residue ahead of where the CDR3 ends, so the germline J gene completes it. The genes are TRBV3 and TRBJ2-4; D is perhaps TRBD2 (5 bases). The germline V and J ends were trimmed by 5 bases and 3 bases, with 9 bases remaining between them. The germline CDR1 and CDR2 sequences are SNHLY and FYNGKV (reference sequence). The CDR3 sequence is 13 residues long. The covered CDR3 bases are TGTGCCAGCAGCCGCCTGGGCCAAAACACCTTGTAC. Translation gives CASSRLGQNTLY. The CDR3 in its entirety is CASSRLGQNTLYF.

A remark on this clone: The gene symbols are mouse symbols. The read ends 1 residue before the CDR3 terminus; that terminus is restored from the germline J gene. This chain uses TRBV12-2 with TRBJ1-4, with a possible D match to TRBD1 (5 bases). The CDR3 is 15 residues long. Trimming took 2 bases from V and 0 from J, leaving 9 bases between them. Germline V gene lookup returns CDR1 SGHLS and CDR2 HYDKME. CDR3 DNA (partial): TGTGCCAGCTCTCCCGGGACCGTTTCCAACGAAAGATTATTT. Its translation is CASSPGTVSNERLF. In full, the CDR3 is CASSPGTVSNERLFF.

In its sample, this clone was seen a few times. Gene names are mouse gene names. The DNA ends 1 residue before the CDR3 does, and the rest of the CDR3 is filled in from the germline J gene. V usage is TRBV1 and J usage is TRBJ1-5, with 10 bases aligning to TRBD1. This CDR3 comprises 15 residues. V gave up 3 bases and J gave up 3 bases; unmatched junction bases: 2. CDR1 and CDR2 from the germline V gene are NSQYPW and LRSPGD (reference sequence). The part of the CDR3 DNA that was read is TGCACCTGCAGTGCCAGGGACAGGGGCAACCAGGCTCCGCTT. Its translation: CTCSARDRGNQAPL. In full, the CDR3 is CTCSARDRGNQAPLF. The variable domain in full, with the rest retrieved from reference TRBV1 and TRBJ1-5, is VTLLEQNPRWRLVPRGQAVNLRCILKNSQYPWMSWYQQDLQKQLQWLFTLRSPGDKEVKSLPGADYLATRVTDTELRLQVANMSQGRTLYCTCSARDRGNQAPLFGEGTRLSVL.

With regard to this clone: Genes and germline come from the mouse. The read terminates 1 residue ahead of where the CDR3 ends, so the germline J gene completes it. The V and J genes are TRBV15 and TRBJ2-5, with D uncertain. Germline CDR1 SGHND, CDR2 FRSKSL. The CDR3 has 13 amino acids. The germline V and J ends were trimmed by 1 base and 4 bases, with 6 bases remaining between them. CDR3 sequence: CASSLDREDTQYF. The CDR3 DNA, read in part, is TGTGCCAGCAGTTTAGACAGAGAAGACACCCAGTAC. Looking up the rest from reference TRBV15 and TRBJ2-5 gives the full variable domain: DAGVTQTPRHEVAEKGQTIILKCEPVSGHNDLFWYRQTKIQGLELLSYFRSKSLMEDGGAFKDRFKAEMLNSSFSTLKIQPTEPKDSAVYLCASSLDREDTQYFGPGTRLLVL.

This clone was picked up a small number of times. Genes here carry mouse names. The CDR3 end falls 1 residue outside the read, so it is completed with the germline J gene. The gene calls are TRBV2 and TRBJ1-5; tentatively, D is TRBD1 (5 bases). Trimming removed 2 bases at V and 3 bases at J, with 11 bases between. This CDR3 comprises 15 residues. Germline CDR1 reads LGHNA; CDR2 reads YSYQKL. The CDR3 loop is CASSQQGMGNQAPLF. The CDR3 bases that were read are TGTGCCAGCAGCCAACAGGGAATGGGCAACCAGGCTCCGCTT.

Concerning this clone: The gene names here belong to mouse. CDR3 loop: CASSLERVNSPLYF. The CDR3 bases that were read are TGTGCCAGCAGTCTGGAAAGGGTTAATTCGCCCCTCTAC. V is TRBV26 and J is TRBJ1-6, with unresolved D. The read comes to an end 1 residue before the CDR3 does, leaving the germline J gene to fill in the end. Being an ORF, TRBJ1-6 has a function that is uncertain. The CDR3 consists of 14 residues. Trimming removed 2 bases at V and 6 bases at J, with 8 bases between. Germline-derived CDR1 and CDR2 are KGHPV and FQNQEV (reference sequence).

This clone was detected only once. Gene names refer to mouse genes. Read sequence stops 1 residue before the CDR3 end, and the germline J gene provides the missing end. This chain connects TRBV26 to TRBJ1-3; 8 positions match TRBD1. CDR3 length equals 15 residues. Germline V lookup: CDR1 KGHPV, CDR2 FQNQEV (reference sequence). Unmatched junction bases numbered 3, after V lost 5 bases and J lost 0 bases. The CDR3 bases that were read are TGTGCCAGCAGTTTACAGGGGGTTTCTGGAAATACGCTCTAT. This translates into CASSLQGVSGNTLY. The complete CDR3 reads CASSLQGVSGNTLYF.

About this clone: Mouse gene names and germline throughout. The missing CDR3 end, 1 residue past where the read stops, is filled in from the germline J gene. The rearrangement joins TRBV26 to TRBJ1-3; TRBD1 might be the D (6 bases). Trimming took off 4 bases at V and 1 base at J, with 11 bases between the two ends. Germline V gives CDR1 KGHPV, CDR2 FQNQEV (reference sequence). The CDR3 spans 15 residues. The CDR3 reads CASSPQGMSGNTLYF. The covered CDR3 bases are TGTGCCAGCAGTCCCCAGGGGATGTCTGGAAATACGCTCTAT.

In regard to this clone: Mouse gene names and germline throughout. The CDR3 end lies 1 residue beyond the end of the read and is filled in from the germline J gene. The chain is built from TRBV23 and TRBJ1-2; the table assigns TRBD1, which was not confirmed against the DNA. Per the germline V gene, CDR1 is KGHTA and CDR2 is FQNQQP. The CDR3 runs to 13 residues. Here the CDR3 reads CSSSRQANSDYTF. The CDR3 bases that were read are TGCTCCAGCAGTCGACAAGCAAACTCCGACTACACC.

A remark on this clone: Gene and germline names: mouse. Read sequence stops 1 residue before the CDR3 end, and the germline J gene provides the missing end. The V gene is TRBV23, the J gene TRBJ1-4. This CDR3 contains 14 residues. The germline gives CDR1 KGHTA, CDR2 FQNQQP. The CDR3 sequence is CSSSPSGFNERLFF. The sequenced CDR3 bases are TGCTCCAGCAGTCCCTCGGGTTTCAACGAAAGATTATTT.

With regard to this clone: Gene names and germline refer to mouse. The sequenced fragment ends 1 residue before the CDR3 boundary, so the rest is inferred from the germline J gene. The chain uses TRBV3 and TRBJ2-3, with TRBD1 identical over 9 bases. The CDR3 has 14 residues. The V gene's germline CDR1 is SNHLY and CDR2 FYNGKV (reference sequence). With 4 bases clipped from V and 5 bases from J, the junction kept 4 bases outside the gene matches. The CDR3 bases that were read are TGTGCCAGCAGCTCGGGACAGGGCGTAGAAACGCTGTAT. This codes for CASSSGQGVETLY. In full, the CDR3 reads CASSSGQGVETLYF. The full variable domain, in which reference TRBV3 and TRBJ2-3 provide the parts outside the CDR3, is GPKVLQIPSHQIIDMGQMVTLNCDPVSNHLYFYWYKQILGQQMEFLVNFYNGKVMEKSKLFKDQFSVERPDGSYFTLKIQPTALEDSAVYFCASSSGQGVETLYFGSGTRLTVL.

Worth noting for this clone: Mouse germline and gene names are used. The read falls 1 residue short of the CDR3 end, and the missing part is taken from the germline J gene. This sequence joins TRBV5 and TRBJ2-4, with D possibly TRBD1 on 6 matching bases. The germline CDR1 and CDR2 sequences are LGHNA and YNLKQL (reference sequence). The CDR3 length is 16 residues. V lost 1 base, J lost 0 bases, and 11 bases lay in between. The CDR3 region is CASSQASGTSQNTLYF. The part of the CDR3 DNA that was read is TGTGCCAGCAGCCAAGCCTCCGGGACAAGTCAAAACACCTTGTAC.

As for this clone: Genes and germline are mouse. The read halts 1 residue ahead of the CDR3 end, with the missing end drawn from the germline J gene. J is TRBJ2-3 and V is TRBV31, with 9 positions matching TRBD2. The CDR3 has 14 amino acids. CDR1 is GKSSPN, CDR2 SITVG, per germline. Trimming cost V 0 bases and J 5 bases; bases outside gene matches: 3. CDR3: CAWSLGWGGETLYF. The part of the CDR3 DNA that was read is TGTGCCTGGAGTCTAGGCTGGGGGGGAGAAACGCTGTAT.

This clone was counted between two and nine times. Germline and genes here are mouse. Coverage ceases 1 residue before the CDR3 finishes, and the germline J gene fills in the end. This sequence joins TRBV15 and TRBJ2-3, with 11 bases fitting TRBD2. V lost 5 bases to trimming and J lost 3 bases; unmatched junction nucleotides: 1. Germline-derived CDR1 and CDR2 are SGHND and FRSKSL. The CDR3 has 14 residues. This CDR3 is CASSGTGGAETLYF. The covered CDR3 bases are TGTGCCAGCAGTGGGACTGGGGGAGCAGAAACGCTGTAT.

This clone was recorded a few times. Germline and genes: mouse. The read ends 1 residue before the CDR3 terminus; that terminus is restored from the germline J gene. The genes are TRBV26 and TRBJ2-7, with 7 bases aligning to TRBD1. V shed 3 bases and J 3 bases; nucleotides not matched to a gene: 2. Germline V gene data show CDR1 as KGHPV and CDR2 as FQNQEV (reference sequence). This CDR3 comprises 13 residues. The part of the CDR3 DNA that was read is TGTGCCAGCAGTCTTCAGGGGGACTATGAACAGTAC. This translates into CASSLQGDYEQY. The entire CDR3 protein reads CASSLQGDYEQYF.

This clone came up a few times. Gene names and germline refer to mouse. The CDR3 loop reads CASSSQGAGNTLYF. Incomplete CDR3 DNA: TGTGCCAGCAGCTCACAGGGGGCTGGAAATACGCTCTAT. V gene TRBV3 combines with J gene TRBJ1-3; 8 bases agree with TRBD1. Read coverage stops 1 residue before the CDR3 terminus; the germline J gene supplies the remainder. Trimming cost V 4 bases and J 2 bases; bases outside gene matches: 1. Per the germline V gene, CDR1 is SNHLY and CDR2 is FYNGKV (reference sequence). This CDR3 is built from 14 residues.

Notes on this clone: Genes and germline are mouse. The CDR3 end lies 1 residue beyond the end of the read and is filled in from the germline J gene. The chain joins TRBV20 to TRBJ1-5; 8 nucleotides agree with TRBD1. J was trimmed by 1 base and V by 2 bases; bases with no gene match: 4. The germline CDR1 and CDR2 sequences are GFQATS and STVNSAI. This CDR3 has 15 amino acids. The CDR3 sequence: CGARTYRGNNQAPLF. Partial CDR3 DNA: TGTGGTGCTAGGACCTACAGGGGGAACAACCAGGCTCCGCTT. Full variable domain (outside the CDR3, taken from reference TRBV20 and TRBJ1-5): GALVYQYPRRTICKSGTSMRMECQAVGFQATSVAWYRQSPQKTFELIALSTVNSAIKYEQNFTQEKFPISHPNLSFSSMTVLNAYLEDRGLYLCGARTYRGNNQAPLFGEGTRLSVL.